The sequence of this T cell receptor (beta chain) was determined in a study of blood T cells in healthy people across ages. Sample-barcoded 5' priming and a J-beta primer mix drove a second PCR of about 7 to 12 cycles. A tag from a template-switch adaptor with 12 random nucleotides marked each cDNA molecule. There were at least 2.5 million CDR3-containing paired-end reads obtained from each sample. Using its own MiXCR run on the 5' RACE reads, TCRdb lists one record per CDR3 protein. The sample yields about 800,000 distinct CDR3 sequences, 25% seen once. The germline V gene encodes CDR1 DFQATT and CDR2 SNEGSKA (reference sequence). Trimming stripped 5 bases from V and 5 bases from J, with 5 bases between. This CDR3 has 10 residues. The sample was also linked to a second study, of T cells of mothers and their children. That source notes: Biologically related mothers and children overlapped slightly more than unrelated pairs, a non-significant difference.

The rearrangement links TRBV20-1 to TRBJ2-3; D unresolved. Sequenced: blood. The clonotype was recovered from a boy younger than 18 in good health. This CDR3 reads CSAWEDTQYF. The CDR3 nucleotides read TGCAGTGCTTGGGAAGATACGCAGTATTTT.